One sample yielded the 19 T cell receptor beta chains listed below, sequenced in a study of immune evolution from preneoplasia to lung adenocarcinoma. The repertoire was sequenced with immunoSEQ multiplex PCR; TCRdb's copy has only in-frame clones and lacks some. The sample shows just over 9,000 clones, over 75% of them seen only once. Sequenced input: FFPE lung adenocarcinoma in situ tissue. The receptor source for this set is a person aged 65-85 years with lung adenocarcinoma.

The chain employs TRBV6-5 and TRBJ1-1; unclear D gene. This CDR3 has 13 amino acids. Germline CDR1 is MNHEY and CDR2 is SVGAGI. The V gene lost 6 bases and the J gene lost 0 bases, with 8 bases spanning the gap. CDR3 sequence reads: CASSTDVNTEAFF. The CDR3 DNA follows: TGTGCCAGCAGCACGGACGTGAACACTGAAGCTTTCTTT.

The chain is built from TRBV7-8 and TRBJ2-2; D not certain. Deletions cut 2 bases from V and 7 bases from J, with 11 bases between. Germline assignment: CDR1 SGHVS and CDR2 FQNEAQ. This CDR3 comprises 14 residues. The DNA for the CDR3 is TGTGCCAGCAGCTTATCCCTGGGAAGCGGGGAGCTGTTTTTT. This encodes CASSLSLGSGELFF.

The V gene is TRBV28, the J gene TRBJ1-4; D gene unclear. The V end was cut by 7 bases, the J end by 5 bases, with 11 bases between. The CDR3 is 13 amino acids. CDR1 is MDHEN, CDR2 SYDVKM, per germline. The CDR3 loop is CASTFGVNEKLFF. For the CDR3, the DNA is TGTGCCAGCACATTTGGGGTGAATGAAAAACTGTTTTTT.

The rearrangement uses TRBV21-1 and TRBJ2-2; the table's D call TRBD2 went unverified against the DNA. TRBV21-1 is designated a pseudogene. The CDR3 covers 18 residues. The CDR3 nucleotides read TGTGCCAGCAGCTCAAAATATGGGAGGTTCCCTCCCTCAGGGGAGCTGTTTTTT. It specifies CASSSKYGRFPPSGELFF.

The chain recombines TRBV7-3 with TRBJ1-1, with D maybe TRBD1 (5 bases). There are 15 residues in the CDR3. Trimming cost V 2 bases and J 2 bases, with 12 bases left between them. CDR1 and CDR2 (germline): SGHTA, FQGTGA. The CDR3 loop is CASSLARTPNTEAFF. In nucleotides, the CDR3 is TGTGCCAGCAGCTTAGCGCGGACACCTAACACTGAAGCTTTCTTT.

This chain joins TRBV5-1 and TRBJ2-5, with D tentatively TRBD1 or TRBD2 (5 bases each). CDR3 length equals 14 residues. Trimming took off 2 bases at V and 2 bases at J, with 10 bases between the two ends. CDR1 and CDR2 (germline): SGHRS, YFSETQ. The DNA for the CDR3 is TGCGCCAGCAGCTTCGGGGCCCTGCAAGAGACCCAGTACTTC. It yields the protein CASSFGALQETQYF.

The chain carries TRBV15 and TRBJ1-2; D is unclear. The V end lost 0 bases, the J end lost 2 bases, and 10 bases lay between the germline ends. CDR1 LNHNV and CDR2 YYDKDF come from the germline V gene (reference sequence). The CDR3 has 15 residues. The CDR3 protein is CATSRETTQNYGYTF. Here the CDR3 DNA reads TGTGCCACCAGCAGAGAGACAACTCAGAACTATGGCTACACCTTC.

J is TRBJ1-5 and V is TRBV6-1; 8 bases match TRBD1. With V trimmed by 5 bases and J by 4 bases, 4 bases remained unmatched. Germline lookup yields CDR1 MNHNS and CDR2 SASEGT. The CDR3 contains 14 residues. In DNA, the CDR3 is TGTGCCAGCAGTCTCGACAGGGGTAATCAGCCCCAGCATTTT. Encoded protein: CASSLDRGNQPQHF.

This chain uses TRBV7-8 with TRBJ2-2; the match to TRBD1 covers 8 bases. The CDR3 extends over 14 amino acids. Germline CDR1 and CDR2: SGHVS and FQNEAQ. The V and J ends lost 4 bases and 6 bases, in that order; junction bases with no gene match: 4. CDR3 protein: CASSSTGGPGELFF. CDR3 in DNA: TGTGCCAGCAGCTCCACAGGGGGTCCCGGGGAGCTGTTTTTT.

The CDR3, as DNA: TGTGCCAGCAGCCAGGATCCAGGGGGCGCGAACACCGGGGAGCTGTTTTTT. Amino acid sequence: CASSQDPGGANTGELFF. The V gene is TRBV4-2, the J gene TRBJ2-2, with 8 nucleotides matching TRBD1. The CDR3 is 17 amino acids. J lost 0 bases, V lost 3 bases, and 6 bases had no gene match. The V gene's germline CDR1 is LGHNA and CDR2 YNFKEQ.

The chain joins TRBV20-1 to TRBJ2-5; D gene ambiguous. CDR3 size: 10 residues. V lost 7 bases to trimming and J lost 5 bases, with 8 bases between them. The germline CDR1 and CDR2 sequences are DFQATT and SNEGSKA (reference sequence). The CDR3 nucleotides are TGCAGTGGGGTTCAGGAGACCCAGTACTTC. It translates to CSGVQETQYF.

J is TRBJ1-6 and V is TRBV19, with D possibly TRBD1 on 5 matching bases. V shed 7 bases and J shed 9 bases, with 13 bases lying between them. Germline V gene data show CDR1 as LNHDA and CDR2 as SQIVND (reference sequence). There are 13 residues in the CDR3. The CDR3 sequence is CASTQSGGSPLHF. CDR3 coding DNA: TGTGCCAGTACCCAATCCGGGGGTTCACCCCTCCACTTT.

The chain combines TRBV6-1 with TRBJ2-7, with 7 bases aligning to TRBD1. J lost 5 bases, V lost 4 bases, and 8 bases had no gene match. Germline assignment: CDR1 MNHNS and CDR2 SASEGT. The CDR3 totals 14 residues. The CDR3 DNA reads TGTGCCAGCAGTGGTGGGGAAGGGGGCAACGAGCAGTACTTC. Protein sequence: CASSGGEGGNEQYF.

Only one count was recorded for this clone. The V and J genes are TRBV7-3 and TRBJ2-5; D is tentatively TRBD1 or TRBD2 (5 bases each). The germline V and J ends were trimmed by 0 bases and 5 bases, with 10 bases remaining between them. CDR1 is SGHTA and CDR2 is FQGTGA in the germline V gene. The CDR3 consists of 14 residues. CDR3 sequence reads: CASSLTAGAETQYF. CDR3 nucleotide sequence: TGTGCCAGCAGCTTAACAGCCGGGGCGGAGACCCAGTACTTC.

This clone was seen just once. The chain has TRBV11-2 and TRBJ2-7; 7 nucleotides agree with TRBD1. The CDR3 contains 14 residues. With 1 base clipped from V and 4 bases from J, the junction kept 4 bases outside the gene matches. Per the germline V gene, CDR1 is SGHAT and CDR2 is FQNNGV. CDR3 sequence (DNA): TGTGCCAGCAGCTTAGTAAACAGGGGTTACGAGCAGTACTTC. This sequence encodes CASSLVNRGYEQYF.

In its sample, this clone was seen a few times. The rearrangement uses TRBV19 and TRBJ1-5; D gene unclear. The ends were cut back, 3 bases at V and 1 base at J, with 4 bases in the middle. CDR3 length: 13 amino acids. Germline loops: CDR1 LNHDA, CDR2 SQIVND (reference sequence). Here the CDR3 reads CASSIESNQPQHF. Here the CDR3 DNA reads TGTGCCAGTAGTATTGAAAGCAATCAGCCCCAGCATTTT.

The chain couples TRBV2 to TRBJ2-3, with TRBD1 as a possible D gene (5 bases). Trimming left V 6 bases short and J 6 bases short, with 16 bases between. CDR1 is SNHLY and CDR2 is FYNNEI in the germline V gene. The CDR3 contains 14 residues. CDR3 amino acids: CASRRTIGGDTQYF. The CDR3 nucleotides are TGTGCCAGCAGGAGGACAATAGGTGGCGATACGCAGTATTTT.

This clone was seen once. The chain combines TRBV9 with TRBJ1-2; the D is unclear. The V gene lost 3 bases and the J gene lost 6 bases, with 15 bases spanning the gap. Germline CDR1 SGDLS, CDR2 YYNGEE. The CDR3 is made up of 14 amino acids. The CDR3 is CASSAAQLRDGYTF. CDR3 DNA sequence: TGTGCCAGCAGCGCCGCACAGCTGAGGGATGGCTACACCTTC. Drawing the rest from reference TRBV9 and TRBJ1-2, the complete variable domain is DSGVTQTPKHLITATGQRVTLRCSPRSGDLSVYWYQQSLDQGLQFLIQYYNGEERAKGNILERFSAQQFPDLHSELNLSSLELGDSALYFCASSAAQLRDGYTFGSGTRLTVV.

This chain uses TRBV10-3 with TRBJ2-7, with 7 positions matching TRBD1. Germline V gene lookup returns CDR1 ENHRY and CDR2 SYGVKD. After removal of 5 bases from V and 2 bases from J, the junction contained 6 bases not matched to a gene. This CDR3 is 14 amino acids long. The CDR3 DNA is TGTGCCATCAGTAAGGACAGGCCCCCCTACGAGCAGTACTTC. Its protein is CAISKDRPPYEQYF.